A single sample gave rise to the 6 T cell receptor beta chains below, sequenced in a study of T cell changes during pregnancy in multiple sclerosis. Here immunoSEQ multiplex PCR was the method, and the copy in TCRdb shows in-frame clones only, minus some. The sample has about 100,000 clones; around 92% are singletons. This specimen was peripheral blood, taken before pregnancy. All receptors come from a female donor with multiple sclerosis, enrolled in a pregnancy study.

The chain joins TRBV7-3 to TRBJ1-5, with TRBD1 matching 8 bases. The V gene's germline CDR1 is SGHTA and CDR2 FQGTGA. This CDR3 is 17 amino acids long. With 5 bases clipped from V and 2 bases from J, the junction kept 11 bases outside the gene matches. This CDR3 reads CASSIPRQGTGNQPQHF. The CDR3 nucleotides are TGTGCCAGCAGCATACCACGACAGGGGACGGGCAATCAGCCCCAGCATTTT.

CDR3 sequence (DNA): TGTGCCAGCAGCTCCCCCGCTAGCGCAAGCTACGAGCAGTACTTC. It specifies CASSSPASASYEQYF. The gene calls are TRBV13 and TRBJ2-7, with a tentative D call TRBD2 (6 bases). V was shortened by 4 bases and J by 3 bases, with 16 bases between the two germline ends. The CDR3 is 15 residues long. Germline loops: CDR1 PRHDT, CDR2 FYEKMQ (reference sequence).

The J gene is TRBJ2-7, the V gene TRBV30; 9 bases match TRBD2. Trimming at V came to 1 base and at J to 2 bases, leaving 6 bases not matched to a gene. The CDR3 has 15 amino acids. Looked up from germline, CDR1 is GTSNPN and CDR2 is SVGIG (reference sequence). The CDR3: CAWSDAGGSPYEQYF. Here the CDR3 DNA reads TGTGCCTGGAGTGATGCGGGAGGGTCCCCCTACGAGCAGTACTTC. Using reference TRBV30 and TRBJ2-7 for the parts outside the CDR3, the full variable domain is SQTIHQWPATLVQPVGSPLSLECTVEGTSNPNLYWYRQAAGRGLQLLFYSVGIGQISSEVPQNLSASRPQDRQFILSSKKLLLSDSGFYLCAWSDAGGSPYEQYFGPGTRLTVT.

This CDR3 reads CASSPRTSGNEQYF. CDR3 bases: TGTGCCAGCAGCCCCAGGACTAGCGGAAACGAGCAGTACTTC. The chain couples TRBV7-8 to TRBJ2-7; 10 nucleotides match TRBD2. Trimming cost V 5 bases and J 5 bases; bases outside gene matches: 6. The CDR3 is made up of 14 amino acids. The germline gives CDR1 SGHVS, CDR2 FQNEAQ. Variable domain in full (rest from reference TRBV7-8 and TRBJ2-7): GAGVSQSPRYKVAKRGQDVALRCDPISGHVSLFWYQQALGQGPEFLTYFQNEAQLDKSGLPSDRFFAERPEGSVSTLKIQRTQQEDSAVYLCASSPRTSGNEQYFGPGTRLTVT.

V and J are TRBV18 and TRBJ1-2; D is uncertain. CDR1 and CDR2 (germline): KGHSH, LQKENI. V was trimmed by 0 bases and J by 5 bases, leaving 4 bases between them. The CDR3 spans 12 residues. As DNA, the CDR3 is TGTGCCAGCTCACCACCCACTTATGGCTACACCTTC. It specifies CASSPPTYGYTF.

As DNA, the CDR3 is TGTGCCAGCAGCTTATCTCCCCCAGGGAACACCGGGGAGCTGTTTTTT. Translated: CASSLSPPGNTGELFF. V gene TRBV7-2 combines with J gene TRBJ2-2; D is unclear. From germline, CDR1 is SGHTA and CDR2 FQGNSA. The CDR3 loop spans 16 amino acids. V shed 2 bases and J shed 1 base, with 11 bases lying between them.